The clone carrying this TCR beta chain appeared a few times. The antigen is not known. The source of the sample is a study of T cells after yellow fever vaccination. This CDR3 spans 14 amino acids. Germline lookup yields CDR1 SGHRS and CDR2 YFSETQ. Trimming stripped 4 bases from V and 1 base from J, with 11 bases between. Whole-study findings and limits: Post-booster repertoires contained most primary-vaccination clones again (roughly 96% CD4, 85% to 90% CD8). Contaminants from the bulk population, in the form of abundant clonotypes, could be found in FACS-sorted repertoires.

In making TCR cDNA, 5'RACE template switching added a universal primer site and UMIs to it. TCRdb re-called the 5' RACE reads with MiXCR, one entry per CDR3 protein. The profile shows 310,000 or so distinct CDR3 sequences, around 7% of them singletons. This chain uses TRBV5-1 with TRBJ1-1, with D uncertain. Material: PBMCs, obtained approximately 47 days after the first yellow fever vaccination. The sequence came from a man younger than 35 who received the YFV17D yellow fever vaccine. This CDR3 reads CASSPGPTNTEAFF. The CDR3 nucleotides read TGCGCCAGCAGCCCAGGACCTACGAACACTGAAGCTTTCTTT.